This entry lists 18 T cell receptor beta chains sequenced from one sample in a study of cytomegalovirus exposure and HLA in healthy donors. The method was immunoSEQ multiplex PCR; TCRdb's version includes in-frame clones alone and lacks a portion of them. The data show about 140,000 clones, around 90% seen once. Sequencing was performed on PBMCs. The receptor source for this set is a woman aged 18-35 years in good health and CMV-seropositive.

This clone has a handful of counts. CDR3 sequence (DNA): TGTGCCAGCAGCTTGGAACAAGGGGCATACAACCGTCTCGAGCAGTACTTC. It codes for CASSLEQGAYNRLEQYF. The genes are TRBV5-8 and TRBJ2-7; weak D call: TRBD1 (5 bases). The germline gives CDR1 SGHTS, CDR2 YDEGEE. V was clipped by 0 bases and J by 6 bases, with 22 bases between them. The CDR3 length is 17 residues.

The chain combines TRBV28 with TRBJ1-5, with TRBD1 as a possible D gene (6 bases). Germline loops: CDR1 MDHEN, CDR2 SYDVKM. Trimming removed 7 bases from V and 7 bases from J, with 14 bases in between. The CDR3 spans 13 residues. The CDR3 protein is CASNLQGSQPQHF. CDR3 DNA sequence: TGTGCCAGCAACCTACAGGGCAGCCAGCCCCAGCATTTT.

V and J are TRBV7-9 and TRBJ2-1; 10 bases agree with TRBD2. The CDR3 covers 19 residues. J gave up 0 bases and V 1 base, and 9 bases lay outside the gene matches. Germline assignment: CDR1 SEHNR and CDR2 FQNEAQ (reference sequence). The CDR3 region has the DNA TGTGCCAGCAGCTTAGGAAAGAATAGCGGGGGGATCTCCTACAATGAGCAGTTCTTC. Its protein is CASSLGKNSGGISYNEQFF.

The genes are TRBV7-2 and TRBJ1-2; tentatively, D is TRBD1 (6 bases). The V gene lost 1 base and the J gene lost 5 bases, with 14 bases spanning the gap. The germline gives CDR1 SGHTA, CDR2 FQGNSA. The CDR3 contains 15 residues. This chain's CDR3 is CASSLDRELVYGYTF. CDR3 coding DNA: TGTGCCAGCAGCTTAGACAGGGAATTAGTGTATGGCTACACCTTC. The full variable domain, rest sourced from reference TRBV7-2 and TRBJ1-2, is GAGVSQSPSNKVTEKGKDVELRCDPISGHTALYWYRQSLGQGLEFLIYFQGNSAPDKSGLPSDRFSAERTGGSVSTLTIQRTQQEDSAVYLCASSLDRELVYGYTFGSGTRLTVV.

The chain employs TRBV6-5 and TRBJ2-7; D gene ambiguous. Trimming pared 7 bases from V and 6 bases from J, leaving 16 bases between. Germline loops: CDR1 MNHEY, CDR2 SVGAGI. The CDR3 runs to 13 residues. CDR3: CASTNSELIEQYF. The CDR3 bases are TGTGCCAGCACGAACTCCGAGCTGATCGAGCAGTACTTC.

CDR3 amino acids: CASSPTTAHSGYTF. The CDR3 DNA follows: TGTGCCAGCAGCCCCACGACAGCGCATTCTGGCTACACCTTC. The chain carries TRBV5-4 and TRBJ1-2; D perhaps matches TRBD1 (5 bases). Looked up from germline, CDR1 is SGHNT and CDR2 is YYREEE (reference sequence). The CDR3 consists of 14 residues. Trimming took off 4 bases at V and 7 bases at J, with 17 bases between the two ends.

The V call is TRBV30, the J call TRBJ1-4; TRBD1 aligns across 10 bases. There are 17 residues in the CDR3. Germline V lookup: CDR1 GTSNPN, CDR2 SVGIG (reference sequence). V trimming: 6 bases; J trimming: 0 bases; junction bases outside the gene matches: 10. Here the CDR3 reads CACRGQGGSATNEKLFF. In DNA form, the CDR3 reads TGTGCCTGCCGAGGACAGGGGGGGTCAGCAACTAATGAAAAACTGTTTTTT.

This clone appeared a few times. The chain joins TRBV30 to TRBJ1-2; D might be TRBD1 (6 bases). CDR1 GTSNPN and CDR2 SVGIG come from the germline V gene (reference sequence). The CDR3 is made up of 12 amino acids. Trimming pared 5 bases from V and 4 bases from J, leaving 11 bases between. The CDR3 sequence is CAWGSRGYGYTF. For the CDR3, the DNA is TGTGCCTGGGGCAGCAGGGGCTATGGCTACACCTTC.

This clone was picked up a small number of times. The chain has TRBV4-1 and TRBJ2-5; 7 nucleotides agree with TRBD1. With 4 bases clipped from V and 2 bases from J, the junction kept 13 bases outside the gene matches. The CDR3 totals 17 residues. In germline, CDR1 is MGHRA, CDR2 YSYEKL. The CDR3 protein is CASSLYPPGQLQETQYF. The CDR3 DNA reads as TGCGCCAGCAGCCTATACCCCCCGGGACAGTTACAAGAGACCCAGTACTTC.

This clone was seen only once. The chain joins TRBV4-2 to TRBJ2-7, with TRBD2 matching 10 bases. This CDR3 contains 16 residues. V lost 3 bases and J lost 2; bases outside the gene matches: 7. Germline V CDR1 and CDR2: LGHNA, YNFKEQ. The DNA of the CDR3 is TGTGCCAGCAGCCAGACGGCTAGCGGGGGACCCTACGAGCAGTACTTC. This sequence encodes CASSQTASGGPYEQYF.

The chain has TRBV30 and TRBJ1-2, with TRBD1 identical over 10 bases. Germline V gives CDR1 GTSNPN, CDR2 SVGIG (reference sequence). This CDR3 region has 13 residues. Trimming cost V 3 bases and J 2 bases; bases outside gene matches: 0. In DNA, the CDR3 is TGTGCCTGGAGGGACAGGGGGAACTATGGCTACACCTTC. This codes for CAWRDRGNYGYTF. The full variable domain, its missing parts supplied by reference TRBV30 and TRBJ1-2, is SQTIHQWPATLVQPVGSPLSLECTVEGTSNPNLYWYRQAAGRGLQLLFYSVGIGQISSEVPQNLSASRPQDRQFILSSKKLLLSDSGFYLCAWRDRGNYGYTFGSGTRLTVV.

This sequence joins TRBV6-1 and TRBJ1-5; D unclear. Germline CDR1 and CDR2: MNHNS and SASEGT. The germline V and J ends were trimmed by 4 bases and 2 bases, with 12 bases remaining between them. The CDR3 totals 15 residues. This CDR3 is CASSASEVRNQPQHF. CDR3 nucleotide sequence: TGTGCCAGCAGTGCCTCCGAGGTACGCAATCAGCCCCAGCATTTT.

In nucleotides, the CDR3 is TGTGCCAGCAGCCAAGAATCGCAGGGGTTTTCACCCCTCCACTTT. It yields the protein CASSQESQGFSPLHF. The chain has TRBV4-2 and TRBJ1-6; the D gene is possibly TRBD1 (6 bases). CDR3 length: 15 residues. Germline V gives CDR1 LGHNA, CDR2 YNFKEQ. V lost 0 bases to trimming and J lost 9 bases, with 12 bases between them.

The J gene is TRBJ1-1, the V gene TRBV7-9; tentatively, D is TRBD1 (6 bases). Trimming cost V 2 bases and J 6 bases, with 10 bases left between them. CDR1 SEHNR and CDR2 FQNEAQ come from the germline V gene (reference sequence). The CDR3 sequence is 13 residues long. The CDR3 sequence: CASSLRQDPEAFF. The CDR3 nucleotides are TGTGCCAGCAGCTTAAGACAGGACCCTGAAGCTTTCTTT.

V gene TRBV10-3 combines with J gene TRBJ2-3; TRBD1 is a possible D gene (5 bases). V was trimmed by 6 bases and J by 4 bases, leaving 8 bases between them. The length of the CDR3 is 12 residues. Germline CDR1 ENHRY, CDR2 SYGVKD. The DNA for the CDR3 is TGTGCCATCAGCAGGGATTCAGATACGCAGTATTTT. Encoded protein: CAISRDSDTQYF.

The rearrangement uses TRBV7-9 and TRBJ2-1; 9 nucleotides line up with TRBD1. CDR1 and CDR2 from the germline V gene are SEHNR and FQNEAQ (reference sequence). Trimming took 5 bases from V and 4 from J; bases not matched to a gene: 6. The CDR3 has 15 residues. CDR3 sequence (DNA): TGTGCCAGCAGCCTAGACAGGGGGACTTACAATGAGCAGTTCTTC. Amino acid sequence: CASSLDRGTYNEQFF. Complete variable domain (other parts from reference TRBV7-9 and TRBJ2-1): DTGVSQNPRHKITKRGQNVTFRCDPISEHNRLYWYRQTLGQGPEFLTYFQNEAQLEKSRLLSDRFSAERPKGSFSTLEIQRTEQGDSAMYLCASSLDRGTYNEQFFGPGTRLTVL.

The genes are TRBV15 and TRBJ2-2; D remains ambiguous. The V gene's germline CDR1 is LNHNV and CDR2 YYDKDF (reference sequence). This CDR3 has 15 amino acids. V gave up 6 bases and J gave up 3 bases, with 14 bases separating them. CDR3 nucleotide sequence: TGTGCCACCAGAGAGGCGTTATATGACACCGGGGAGCTGTTTTTT. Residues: CATREALYDTGELFF.

The CDR3 bases are TGTGCCAGCTCCCCTACAGGGGGAATTGAGTACGAGCAGTACTTC. Translated, it gives CASSPTGGIEYEQYF. The V gene is TRBV18, the J gene TRBJ2-7; 8 nucleotides match TRBD1. This CDR3 has 15 residues. Losses at the gene ends were 6 bases for V and 4 bases for J; bases not matched to a gene: 11. Germline V lookup: CDR1 KGHSH, CDR2 LQKENI.